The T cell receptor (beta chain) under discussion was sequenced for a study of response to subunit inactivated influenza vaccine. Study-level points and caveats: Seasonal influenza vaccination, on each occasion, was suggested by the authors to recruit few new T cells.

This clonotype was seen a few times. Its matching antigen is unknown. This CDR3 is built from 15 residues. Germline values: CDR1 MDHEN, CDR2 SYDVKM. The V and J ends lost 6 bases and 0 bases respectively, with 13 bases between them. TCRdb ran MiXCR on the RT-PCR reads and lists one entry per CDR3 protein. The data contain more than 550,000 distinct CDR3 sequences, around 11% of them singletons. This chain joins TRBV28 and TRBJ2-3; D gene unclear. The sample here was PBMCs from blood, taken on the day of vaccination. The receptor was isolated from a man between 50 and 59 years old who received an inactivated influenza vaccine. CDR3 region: CASSRFKTSTDTQYF. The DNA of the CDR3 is TGTGCCAGCAGCCGGTTCAAGACTAGCACAGATACGCAGTATTTT.